The 9 T cell receptor beta chains in this list originate from one sample, sequenced in a study of blood T cell repertoires in COVID-19. Generated by immunoSEQ multiplex PCR, the TCRdb table keeps only in-frame clones and is missing some. The sample yields about 210,000 clones, approximately 82% seen once. The source material was peripheral blood. These receptors were taken from a woman in her thirties or forties with acute or convalescent COVID-19.

The chain links TRBV5-6 to TRBJ1-5; 7 bases fit TRBD1. The junction had 11 bases not matched to a gene; V was cut back by 2 bases and J by 0 bases. In germline, CDR1 is SGHDT, CDR2 YYEEEE. This CDR3 is 18 amino acids long. CDR3 residues: CASSFGDSRLYSNQPQHF. In nucleotides, the CDR3 is TGTGCCAGCAGCTTTGGGGACAGTCGACTTTATAGCAATCAGCCCCAGCATTTT.

The rearrangement joins TRBV7-2 to TRBJ2-1, with TRBD1 identical over 7 bases. Looked up from germline, CDR1 is SGHTA and CDR2 is FQGNSA. The CDR3 has 16 residues. The V segment lost 5 bases and the J segment 2 bases; nucleotides outside the gene matches: 9. Here the CDR3 reads CASSLKEQGTYNEQFF. The CDR3 DNA is TGTGCCAGCAGCCTAAAGGAACAGGGGACCTACAATGAGCAGTTCTTC.

The genes are TRBV18 and TRBJ2-7, with TRBD2 identical over 16 bases. The junction had 16 bases not matched to a gene; V was cut back by 3 bases and J by 2 bases. CDR1 KGHSH and CDR2 LQKENI come from the germline V gene. The CDR3 length is 21 residues. The CDR3 protein is CASSPHRIAGTSGRAPYEQYF. The CDR3 bases are TGTGCCAGCTCACCTCACCGAATTGCCGGGACTAGCGGGAGGGCCCCCTACGAGCAGTACTTC.

This clone has more than one count but fewer than ten. V and J are TRBV19 and TRBJ1-2; 12 nucleotides agree with TRBD1. Germline CDR1 is LNHDA and CDR2 is SQIVND (reference sequence). This CDR3 has 18 residues. V lost 5 bases and J lost 5; bases outside the gene matches: 15. The CDR3 reads CASSPAGTGGATRYGYTF. CDR3 nucleotide sequence: TGTGCCAGTAGTCCAGCCGGGACAGGGGGCGCAACTAGGTATGGCTACACCTTC.

The chain uses TRBV5-1 and TRBJ2-3; 8 bases align to TRBD2. V lost 0 bases to trimming and J lost 4 bases; unmatched junction nucleotides: 10. Germline V CDR1 and CDR2: SGHRS, YFSETQ. This CDR3 is built from 17 residues. CDR3 loop: CASSLAVGRDGADTQYF. The CDR3 bases are TGCGCCAGCAGCTTGGCCGTCGGGAGGGACGGGGCAGATACGCAGTATTTT.

This clone was seen a handful of times. This chain uses TRBV24-1 with TRBJ2-7; 9 positions agree with TRBD2. J lost 0 bases, V lost 11 bases, and 22 bases had no gene match. The CDR3 totals 19 residues. Germline assignment: CDR1 KGHDR and CDR2 SFDVKD. The CDR3 DNA reads TGTGCCAGTGGAGGTTTGCGACTAGCGGAGGTTCTGAGCTCCTACGAGCAGTACTTC. This gives the protein CASGGLRLAEVLSSYEQYF.

The J gene is TRBJ1-2, the V gene TRBV3-1 (or the pseudogene TRBV3-2); D is perhaps TRBD1 (5 bases). V dropped 1 base and J dropped 6 bases, with 21 bases sitting between them. The germline gives CDR1 LGHDT, CDR2 YNNKEL (reference sequence). The CDR3 is 17 amino acids. The CDR3, as DNA: TGTGCCAGCAGCCAAGGGCCGACAGAAACAGCGTTAAATGGCTACACCTTC. Encoded protein: CASSQGPTETALNGYTF.

This clone has only one observation. The V and J genes are TRBV6-5 and TRBJ2-1; TRBD1 is a possible D gene (6 bases). V lost 5 bases and J 10 bases, leaving 21 bases between the germline ends. Germline assignment: CDR1 MNHEY and CDR2 SVGAGI. This CDR3 has 15 amino acids. The CDR3 DNA sequence: TGTGCCAGCAGTCCGCCCACAGGGTGGGGATTCGAGCAGTTCTTC. Amino acids: CASSPPTGWGFEQFF.

V is TRBV9 and J is TRBJ2-5; D is unresolved. Germline CDR1 SGDLS, CDR2 YYNGEE. The CDR3 is 12 residues long. V was pared by 4 bases and J by 5 bases, with 9 bases between. DNA for the CDR3: TGTGCCAGCAGCATCTTCGGGGAGACCCAGTACTTC. Translation gives CASSIFGETQYF.